This TCR beta chain was found in a study of a mutant IDH1 vaccine in newly diagnosed glioma. Time point here: week 5, during vaccination. Topical imiquimod accompanied each vaccine dose, which consisted of 300 ug of mutant IDH1 20-mer peptide. Notes on this clone: The antigen is undetermined.

Trimming at V came to 8 bases and at J to 4 bases, leaving 10 bases not matched to a gene. CDR3 length: 14 amino acids. Germline CDR1 GTSNPN, CDR2 SVGIG (reference sequence). Using immunoSEQ multiplex PCR, the repertoire was profiled, and TCRdb retains in-frame clones only, with some absent. The table has 60,000 or so clones, around 82% seen once; the top ten hold approximately 3%. The V call is TRBV30, the J call TRBJ2-2, with 7 bases fitting TRBD1. The receptor was isolated from a woman aged 18-29 years with glioma. Some clones in this sample may be carry-over from other donors' samples. Sequencing used PBMCs, obtained from a glioma patient whose treatment included an IDH1 peptide vaccine. The CDR3 DNA reads TGTGCCGCCAAGACAGGGTCGGGCACCGGGGAGCTGTTTTTT. Residues: CAAKTGSGTGELFF.